This T cell receptor (beta chain) was observed in a study of T cell changes during pregnancy in multiple sclerosis. TCRdb's copy holds only in-frame clones and misses some; the assay was immunoSEQ multiplex PCR. Counted here are approximately 52,000 clones, 85% to 95% occurring once; the ten biggest clones make up over 0.85%. The CDR3 length is 14 residues. From germline, CDR1 is MNHEY and CDR2 SMNVEV (reference sequence). V shed 5 bases and J 5 bases; nucleotides not matched to a gene: 6. The sequencing used CD4+ T cells from peripheral blood mononuclear cells, collected in the second trimester of pregnancy. The source of this sequence is a female donor in good health, enrolled as a control in a pregnancy study. The gene calls are TRBV27 and TRBJ1-5; 7 bases are a match to TRBD1. CDR3 nucleotide sequence: TGTGCCAGCAGTGTCAGGGGGTGGGATCAGCCCCAGCATTTT. Translating gives CASSVRGWDQPQHF.